The T cell receptor (beta chain) under discussion was sequenced for a study of cytomegalovirus exposure and HLA in healthy donors (TCRdb year 2017). Regarding the research as a whole: In an earlier analysis of 587 of the donors, less than 350 Gb of sequence data and approximately 100 million unique TCR beta sequences from approximately 180 million T cells were reported. An early release that covered some 630 HLA-typed donors contained about 300 gigabases of sequencing data and 80 million or so unique TCR sequences. Among the roughly 370 genotyped donors, approximately 81% belonged to the genetic ancestry cluster associated with self-reported Caucasian donors. The study aimed to test whether signatures of past pathogen exposure could be identified by cataloging public T cell receptors. Using immunosequencing, the study profiled T cell repertoires from around 670 subjects and related those repertoires to cytomegalovirus serostatus. In addition to the first cohort of roughly 670 subjects, a separate validation cohort of approximately 130 different subjects was used. To predict cytomegalovirus infection status, the study brought together high-throughput TCR immunosequencing, statistical association of individual TCRs with disease status, and machine learning. A later analysis re-examined previously published TCR beta repertoires from more than 550 donors and added high-resolution HLA genotyping to investigate patterns of TCR occurrence. The later analysis used no new phenotypic data to find candidate immune exposures, relying instead on TCR beta sequences and their occurrence across donors. To decide whether each TCR beta V gene segment behaved as functional or pseudogenic, an earlier analysis of 587 of the donors relied on high-throughput TCR beta sequencing. Alongside the repertoire data, information on donor age, sex, ethnicity and CMV serostatus was compiled. A later genetic analysis took genome-wide SNP genotypes for about 55% of the 666 donors and used that subset as a discovery cohort. Every repertoire in the discovery cohort had been generated on one and the same sequencing platform. Both class I and class II loci were covered by HLA typing, at four-digit resolution. The number of donors typed differed by locus, with about 620-630 for A, B, C, DRB1 and DQB1, roughly 520 for DQA1, approximately 580 for DPA1, and some 450 for DPB1. Roughly 5 DR-DQ haplotypes were handled as single units for association and clustering, since linkage in the cohort was strong. Across roughly 420 genotyped donors of the cohort, an average of roughly 230,000 unique TCR beta nucleotide sequences per donor were sequenced, and about a sixth of those sequences were non-productive. Summary of the overall study and its limitations: Because HLA typing was unavailable for some donors at each locus, only the typed subset was used in association tests. Because counts were too low, approximately 18 rarely observed V segments, including chromosome 9 orphons, were excluded from the earlier analysis of some 590 of the donors. In a later analysis, TCR association rates were found to vary across HLA loci, with the most associated TCRs seen for DRB1 alleles and the fewest for HLA-C alleles. The sequencing pipeline was judged likely to have produced a cluster of highly shared sequence variants as a technical artifact. At a false discovery rate of 0.05, a later analysis linked 16,951 TCR beta sequences to specific HLA alleles. Presence/absence analyses assumed roughly uniform sequencing depth across donors, an assumption that may not hold. According to the authors, the approach could potentially be generalized to other disease states and immunological phenotypes. CMV serostatus was the only immune exposure information available for the cohort. A further reported finding was that TCR beta sequences accurately predicted the HLA-A and HLA-B alleles for most subjects in the first cohort. Strong co-occurrence of HLA alleles, especially DR and DQ, made assigning TCR associations to individual alleles difficult. A later analysis found that most CMV-associated TCR beta chains appeared HLA-restricted, with HLA associations seemingly driven largely by CMV exposure. Only TCR beta chains were sequenced in this cohort, and the absence of alpha or paired-chain data limited detectable features. Correlated functional status among segregating V segments might reflect linkage disequilibrium, but an unknown experimental factor could not be ruled out. Compared with equally common non-associated chains, HLA-associated TCR beta chains in a later analysis were more clonally expanded and had lower generation probabilities. While some public TCRs were present in many individuals, most TCR sequences turned up only very rarely across donors. The study gave a list of under 200 TCR beta chains associated with cytomegalovirus. Broadly in line with IMGT annotations, most TCR beta V segments showed up in productive rearrangements about 87% or about 30% of the time in an earlier analysis of 450 to 600 of the donors. According to a later genetic analysis, donors in an Asian-associated ancestry cluster had fewer N-insertions in productive TCRs than the approximately 700-donor mean. Some IMGT-functional V segments, including TRBV6-2 and TRBV6-3, could not be distinguished by the 87-base-pair reads and were therefore excluded. A later genetic analysis associated a missense DCLRE1C variant with V-gene and J-gene trimming of TCR beta chains, and an independent cohort replicated the association. Three of the identified cytomegalovirus-associated TCR beta chains were confirmed in vitro to be specific for cytomegalovirus antigens. In both the original and validation cohorts, the classifier was reported to diagnose cytomegalovirus status with high specificity and sensitivity. A later analysis reported that several top co-occurrence clusters appeared linked to parvovirus B19, influenza, CMV and Epstein-Barr virus.

Library creation used the immunoSEQ multiplex PCR assay. For the multiplex PCR, a mixture combining 60 forward primers for TCR Vbeta segments and 13 reverse primers for TCR Jbeta segments was used. Amplification of the CDR3 region of rearranged TCR beta genes was performed with a multiplex PCR assay on genomic DNA. The Illumina HiSeq System was used to sequence the amplified TCR beta libraries as 87-base-pair reads. As for the original processing: A later analysis tallied roughly 76 million unique TCR beta chains across the 640 or so repertoires, and approximately 9.9 million of those chains were shared by two or more donors. Raw reads were error-corrected and collapsed into unique sequences with a nearest-neighbor algorithm that merged closely related sequences to remove PCR and sequencing errors. V, D and J gene segments were assigned by aligning CDR3 sequences to IMGT reference sequences. For a sequence to be retained, a match of at least six nucleotides to both a V gene segment and a J gene segment was required. Rearrangements were classified as productive when the CDR3 lacked stop codons and remained in frame with V and J, and all other rearrangements were classified as non-productive. Following IMGT convention, CDR3 was defined as the stretch from the second conserved V-encoded cysteine to the conserved J-encoded phenylalanine. In an earlier analysis of around 540 of the donors, sequences lacking an unambiguous match to a single V gene segment were excluded. In an earlier analysis of several hundred of the donors, V segments were called functional above 56.7% productive rearrangements and were called segregating when the between-donor standard deviation exceeded 5%. To diagnose cytomegalovirus status from the catalog of TCR beta chain sequences, a statistical classification framework was built. In a later analysis, V and J genes were assigned by comparing TCR nucleotide sequences against IMGT/GENE-DB human TR gene sequences. Using the TCRdist pipeline, a later analysis assigned CDR3 sequences along with most-parsimonious VDJ recombination scenarios. In a later analysis, every TCR beta chain was defined by the combination of its CDR3 amino acid sequence and its V-gene family, and reads without a unique V-gene family were dropped. To address suspected cross-contamination and a sequencing artifact, a later analysis removed under 600 highly shared, low-generation-probability nucleotide sequences. In a later analysis, a clonal expansion index was calculated for each public chain from normalized within-repertoire ranks of inferred template counts. In a later analysis, generation probabilities were computed using a VDJ recombination model fitted to out-of-frame rearrangements, and the results were checked against IGoR. Hypergeometric tests were used in a later analysis to score TCR-TCR, TCR-HLA and TCR-CMV co-occurrence, with a repertoire-size bias correction applied to the TCR pairs. False discovery rates were estimated in a later analysis by permuting HLA or CMV assignments 20 times. In a later analysis, co-occurring TCRs were grouped with DBSCAN, and TCRdist sequence similarity was added when clustering was performed within HLA-allele-positive subsets. Co-occurrence clustering excluded repertoires with fewer than 30,000 or more than 120,000 public chains, plus five with anomalous nucleotide sharing. TCRdb retrieved this table from immuneACCESS and kept in-frame rearrangements only. Not all clones are present; in checked studies, unresolved V genes account for under half, and no reason is known for the remainder. V and J calls plus clone size are reproduced from that table; the DNA served to infer D and trimming. In this sample the table shows some 110,000 clones, 60% to 85% of which occur a single time. In total, the top ten clones hold 1% to 1.5% of the sample.

There are 16 amino acids in the CDR3, from cysteine to phenylalanine inclusive. Left in the record is the CDR3 DNA by itself, 48 bases read in frame from the first base. The germline V gene encodes CDR1 KGHSH and CDR2 LQKENI. V gives up 3 bases and J gives up 6 bases, and the segment between their germline ends measures 20 bases. Turning to this clone: What this receptor recognizes is not known. Per-base qualities were not stored, and no clone one base away is much larger.

The cohort was made up of several hundred healthy bone marrow donors. All cohort members were sampled while nominally healthy, although unrecorded immune exposures were likely present. The donor tested CMV seronegative and was one of the 352 seronegative cohort members. A peripheral blood sample was provided by each donor, and peripheral blood mononuclear cells were used for TCR beta sequencing. The Qiagen DNeasy Blood Extraction Kit was used to extract genomic DNA from the blood cell samples. This TCR came from a man aged 35 to 55 in good health and CMV-seronegative. The chain joins TRBV18 to TRBJ1-2, and the D gene may be TRBD1, 6 bases matching. Material: PBMCs. CDR3 reads: CASSPKGAGAGDGYTF. The bases are TGTGCCAGCTCACCCAAGGGAGCAGGGGCTGGAGATGGCTACACCTTC.